Listed below are T cell receptor beta chains from one sample, sequenced in a study of identifying expanded T cells in peripheral blood. Assay: immunoSEQ multiplex PCR; the TCRdb copy retains only in-frame clones and omits some. Here the sample spans over 100,000 clones, about 88% being singletons. The sample consisted of blood. All receptors come from a person aged 18 to 75 in good health. The CDR3 runs from the conserved cysteine through the conserved F or W. The D gene is left open where the match is weak. Clone size, where shown, is once, few, many, or a class for clones that have expanded.

d_call j_call clone_size v_call cdr3_aa cdr3_nt
TRBD1 TRBJ2-7 NA TRBV6-5 CASSYVPGGVYEQYF TGTGCCAGCAGTTACGTTCCAGGGGGTGTCTACGAGCAGTACTTC
NA TRBJ1-2 NA TRBV29-1 CSVEYSPGYTF TGCAGCGTTGAATACAGTCCCGGCTACACCTTC
TRBD2 TRBJ2-1 NA TRBV28 CASRKGTSGINEQFF TGTGCCAGCAGAAAAGGGACTAGCGGAATCAATGAGCAGTTCTTC
NA TRBJ2-7 once TRBV18 CASSPAGAYEQYF TGTGCCAGCTCACCAGCGGGGGCATACGAGCAGTACTTC
TRBD1 TRBJ2-2 once TRBV5-4 CASRGRTGRNTGELFF TGTGCCAGCAGGGGTCGGACAGGGAGAAACACCGGGGAGCTGTTTTTT
NA TRBJ1-1 once TRBV15 CATSRAPDAGTEAFF TGTGCCACCAGCAGAGCCCCGGACGCAGGGACTGAAGCTTTCTTT
NA TRBJ1-1 NA TRBV28 CASSSQDREAFF TGTGCCAGCAGTTCTCAGGACAGAGAAGCTTTCTTT
TRBD1 TRBJ1-4 NA TRBV19 CASRGTGATATNEKLFF TGTGCCAGTAGGGGGACAGGGGCAACTGCAACTAATGAAAAACTGTTTTTT
NA TRBJ1-4 NA TRBV5-1 CASSFGGPDEKLFF TGCGCCAGCAGCTTCGGGGGGCCAGATGAAAAACTGTTTTTT
NA TRBJ2-7 NA TRBV18 CASSGGMADEQYF TGTGCCAGCTCAGGAGGAATGGCCGACGAGCAGTACTTC
TRBD1 TRBJ1-5 NA TRBV18 CASSQTGQGEQPQHF TGTGCCAGCTCACAAACGGGACAGGGGGAACAGCCCCAGCATTTT
NA TRBJ2-7 NA TRBV5-3 CAYRHSSYEQYF TGTGCCTACCGGCATAGCTCCTACGAGCAGTACTTC
NA TRBJ2-7 NA TRBV25-1 CASSARTAGYEQYF TGTGCCAGCAGTGCTCGGACAGCAGGCTACGAGCAGTACTTC
NA TRBJ2-1 few TRBV5-1 CASSYQIWGNEQFF TGCGCCAGCAGTTATCAGATCTGGGGGAATGAGCAGTTCTTC
NA TRBJ1-2 NA TRBV27 CASSSLYRHYGYTF TGTGCCAGCAGTTCCCTCTACAGGCACTATGGCTACACCTTC
NA TRBJ2-2 NA TRBV7-2 CASSFAGPPNTGELFF TGTGCCAGCAGCTTCGCCGGGCCTCCAAACACCGGGGAGCTGTTTTTT
NA TRBJ2-3 once TRBV6-1 CASSETDLSTDTQYF TGTGCCAGCAGTGAAACGGACTTGAGCACAGATACGCAGTATTTT
NA TRBJ1-3 NA TRBV15 CATSRVGGAGNTIYF TGTGCCACCAGCAGAGTGGGGGGCGCTGGAAACACCATATATTTT
TRBD1 TRBJ2-3 NA TRBV28 CASSNGQDSTDTQYF TGTGCCAGCAGTAACGGACAGGATAGCACAGATACGCAGTATTTT
TRBD1 TRBJ1-2 few TRBV10-3 CAITNRGSASGYTF TGTGCCATCACCAACAGGGGTTCAGCCTCTGGCTACACCTTC
NA TRBJ2-3 NA TRBV9 CASSASATSRGTDTQYF TGTGCCAGCAGCGCCTCAGCGACTAGTAGAGGCACAGATACGCAGTATTTT
NA TRBJ1-2 NA TRBV20-1 CSARSGEGYTF TGCAGTGCTAGATCCGGGGAAGGCTACACCTTC
NA TRBJ2-4 NA TRBV29-1 CSVEGGFDSIQYF TGCAGCGTTGAAGGCGGGTTTGATAGCATTCAGTACTTC
NA TRBJ2-5 few TRBV9 CASSPHRARETQYF TGTGCCAGCAGCCCCCACAGGGCACGGGAGACCCAGTACTTC
TRBD1 TRBJ2-5 NA TRBV4-1 CASSPVESGTGETQYF TGCGCCAGCAGCCCGGTAGAATCCGGGACAGGGGAGACCCAGTACTTC
NA TRBJ1-1 NA TRBV5-8 CASSFGGWNTEAFF TGTGCCAGCAGCTTTGGGGGGTGGAACACTGAAGCTTTCTTT
NA TRBJ2-1 NA TRBV6-6 CASSPRAFGARNEQFF TGTGCCAGCAGCCCTCGTGCTTTCGGGGCACGAAATGAGCAGTTCTTC
NA TRBJ1-5 few TRBV11-2 CASSQGLNQPQHF TGTGCCAGCAGTCAAGGCCTAAATCAGCCCCAGCATTTT
NA TRBJ2-5 once TRBV15 CATSRVSGETQYF TGTGCCACCAGCAGAGTGAGTGGCGAGACCCAGTACTTC
NA TRBJ2-6 NA TRBV5-1 CASSLDSGSGANVLTF TGCGCCAGCAGCTTGGATTCAGGCTCTGGGGCCAACGTCCTGACTTTC
NA TRBJ2-5 once TRBV5-1 CASSLGGRGETQYF TGCGCCAGCAGCTTGGGGGGCAGGGGAGAGACCCAGTACTTC
NA TRBJ1-6 NA TRBV7-3 CASSLEPYNSPLHF TGTGCCAGCAGCTTAGAGCCCTATAATTCACCCCTCCACTTT
NA TRBJ1-1 NA TRBV6-5 CASSYSYEGGTEAFF TGTGCCAGCAGTTACTCATACGAGGGAGGCACTGAAGCTTTCTTT
NA TRBJ2-1 NA TRBV6-9 CASSITSIQFF TGTGCCAGCAGCATAACTTCCATCCAGTTCTTC
NA TRBJ1-1 NA TRBV7-9 CASSFPNRDSSTEAFF TGTGCCAGCAGCTTTCCAAACAGGGACTCGAGCACTGAAGCTTTCTTT
TRBD1 TRBJ1-1 once TRBV5-6 CASSSRQGLNTEAFF TGTGCCAGCAGCAGTAGACAGGGGTTGAACACTGAAGCTTTCTTT
NA TRBJ1-5 NA TRBV7-6 CASSLGSGQPQHF TGTGCCAGCAGCTTAGGGTCAGGTCAGCCCCAGCATTTT
TRBD1 TRBJ1-4 NA TRBV7-6 CASSLVYRGTANEKLFF TGTGCCAGCAGCTTGGTCTACAGGGGCACGGCTAATGAAAAACTGTTTTTT
NA TRBJ2-7 NA TRBV11-2 CASSLDLGGGEQYF TGTGCCAGCAGCTTAGACCTAGGGGGTGGCGAGCAGTACTTC
NA TRBJ2-3 NA TRBV30 CAWVGRGRRHTQYF TGTGCCTGGGTTGGGCGGGGCCGTCGTCATACGCAGTATTTT
NA TRBJ1-5 NA TRBV2 CASNPDQHQPQHF TGTGCCAGCAATCCCGACCAGCATCAGCCCCAGCATTTT
NA TRBJ1-2 NA TRBV30 CAWSAGSVGGYTF TGTGCCTGGAGTGCTGGAAGCGTAGGTGGCTACACCTTC
NA TRBJ2-7 NA TRBV11-2 CASSSGNLRAEQYF TGTGCCAGCAGCTCAGGGAATCTACGAGCTGAGCAGTACTTC
NA TRBJ1-3 NA TRBV6-5 CASSTSGGNTIYF TGTGCCAGCAGCACATCCGGGGGAAACACCATATATTTT
TRBD2 TRBJ2-3 NA TRBV25-1 CASSEEPGGIFTDTQYF TGTGCCAGCAGTGAAGAACCCGGGGGGATCTTCACAGATACGCAGTATTTT
NA TRBJ2-5 NA TRBV6-6 CASTYRALGRRQYF TGTGCCAGCACGTACCGGGCCCTCGGCCGACGCCAGTACTTC
TRBD1 TRBJ1-4 NA TRBV18 CASSPNTGDFNEKLFF TGTGCCAGCTCACCGAATACAGGGGACTTTAATGAAAAACTGTTTTTT
NA TRBJ2-2 NA TRBV28 CASRSHTGELFF TGTGCCAGCCGATCCCACACCGGGGAGCTGTTTTTT
TRBD1 TRBJ2-1 NA TRBV18 CASSLTQARGPEDEQFF TGTGCCAGCTCACTTACCCAGGCCAGGGGGCCTGAGGATGAGCAGTTCTTC
NA TRBJ1-5 NA TRBV28 CATKSYYSNQPQHF TGTGCCACCAAAAGTTATTATAGCAATCAGCCCCAGCATTTT